This T cell receptor beta chain is from a study of blood T cell repertoires in COVID-19. Assay: immunoSEQ multiplex PCR; the TCRdb copy retains only in-frame clones and omits some. Here the sample spans about 260,000 clones, more than 75% being singletons. The CDR3 consists of 14 residues. Looked up from germline, CDR1 is SNHLY and CDR2 is FYNNEI. V lost 5 bases to trimming and J lost 6 bases; unmatched junction nucleotides: 6. The clonotype originates from a man in his forties or fifties who had recovered from COVID-19. The sample comprised peripheral blood. The V and J genes are TRBV2 and TRBJ2-1; 8 bases are shared with TRBD2. CDR3 amino acids: CASSPAGLGNEQFF. In DNA form, the CDR3 reads TGTGCCAGCAGTCCAGCGGGACTAGGCAATGAGCAGTTCTTC. The whole variable domain, filled in from reference TRBV2 and TRBJ2-1, reads EPEVTQTPSHQVTQMGQEVILRCVPISNHLYFYWYRQILGQKVEFLVSFYNNEISEKSEIFDDQFSVERPDGSNFTLKIRSTKLEDSAMYFCASSPAGLGNEQFFGPGTRLTVL.